This T cell receptor beta chain was identified during a study of T and B cells in COVID-19 patients. Study-wide findings and caveats: Sorted SARS-CoV-2-responsive or tetramer+ T cells and CD4+, regulatory and CD8+ subsets were not yet sequenced.

Judged by abundance, this clonotype is large (0.1 to 1%). The antigen is undetermined. BIOMED2 TRB-A/B primer pools were used in multiplex TRB PCR. MiXCR was run by TCRdb on the multiplex PCR reads, yielding one entry per CDR3 protein. Found here are hundreds of distinct CDR3 sequences, roughly 30% of them singletons; the top ten hold around a third. CDR1 is MNHEY and CDR2 is SVGAGI in the germline V gene. Trimming removed 1 base from V and 4 bases from J; junction bases left unmatched: 6. This CDR3 is 17 amino acids long. Blood genomic DNA input for TRB amplification was roughly 250-500 ng. The J gene is TRBJ2-3, the V gene TRBV6-5, with 12 bases fitting TRBD2. The sample was blood. The receptor comes from a human donor with active COVID-19. In DNA, the CDR3 is TGTGCCAGCAGTTACTGGACTAGCGGGGAGGCTCCAGATACGCAGTATTTT. It encodes CASSYWTSGEAPDTQYF.